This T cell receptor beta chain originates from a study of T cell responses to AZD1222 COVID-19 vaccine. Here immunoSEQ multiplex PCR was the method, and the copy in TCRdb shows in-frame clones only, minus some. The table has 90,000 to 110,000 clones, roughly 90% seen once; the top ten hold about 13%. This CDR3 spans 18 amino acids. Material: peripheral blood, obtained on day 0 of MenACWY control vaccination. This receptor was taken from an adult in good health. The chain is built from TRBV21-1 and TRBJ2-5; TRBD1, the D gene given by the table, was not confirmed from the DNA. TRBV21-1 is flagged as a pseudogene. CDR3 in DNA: TGTGCCAGCAGCAAAGGTTGGAGGACGGGACAGAGACAAGAGACCCAGTACTTC. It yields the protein CASSKGWRTGQRQETQYF.